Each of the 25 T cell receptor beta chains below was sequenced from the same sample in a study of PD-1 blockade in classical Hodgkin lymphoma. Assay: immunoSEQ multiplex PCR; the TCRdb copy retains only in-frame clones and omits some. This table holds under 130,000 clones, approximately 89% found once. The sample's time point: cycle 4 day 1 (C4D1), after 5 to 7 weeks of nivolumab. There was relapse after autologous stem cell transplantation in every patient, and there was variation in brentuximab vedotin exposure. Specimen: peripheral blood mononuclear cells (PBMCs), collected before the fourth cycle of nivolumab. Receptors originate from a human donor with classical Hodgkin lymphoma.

In DNA form, the CDR3 reads TGCGCCAGCAGCCAAAGACTAGCGGGGAGAGATCGTACCGGGGAGCTGTTTTTT. Translating gives CASSQRLAGRDRTGELFF. This sequence joins TRBV4-3 and TRBJ2-2; 11 nucleotides agree with TRBD2. Germline V gives CDR1 LGHNA, CDR2 YSLEER. The CDR3 has 18 amino acids. With V trimmed by 2 bases and J by 5 bases, 10 bases remained unmatched.

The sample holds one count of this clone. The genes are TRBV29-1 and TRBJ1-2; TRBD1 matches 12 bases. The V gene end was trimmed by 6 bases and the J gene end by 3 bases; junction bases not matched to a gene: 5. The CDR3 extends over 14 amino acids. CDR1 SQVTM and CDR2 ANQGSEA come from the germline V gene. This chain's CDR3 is CSVRDRGQDYGYTF. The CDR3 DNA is TGCAGCGTCCGGGACAGGGGGCAGGACTATGGCTACACCTTC.

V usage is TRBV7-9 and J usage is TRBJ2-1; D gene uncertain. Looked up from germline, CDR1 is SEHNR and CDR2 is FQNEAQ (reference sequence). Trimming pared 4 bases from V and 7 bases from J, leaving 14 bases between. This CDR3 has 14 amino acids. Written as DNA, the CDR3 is TGTGCCAGCAGCTCACCCGACCGCGCGAATGAGCAGTTCTTC. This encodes CASSSPDRANEQFF.

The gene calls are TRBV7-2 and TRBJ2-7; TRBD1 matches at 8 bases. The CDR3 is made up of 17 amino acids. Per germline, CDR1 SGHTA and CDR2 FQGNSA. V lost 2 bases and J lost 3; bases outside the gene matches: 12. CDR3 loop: CASSLRPGQDYLYEQYF. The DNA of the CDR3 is TGTGCCAGCAGCTTACGCCCGGGACAGGATTATCTCTACGAGCAGTACTTC. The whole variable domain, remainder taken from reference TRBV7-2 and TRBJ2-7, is GAGVSQSPSNKVTEKGKDVELRCDPISGHTALYWYRQSLGQGLEFLIYFQGNSAPDKSGLPSDRFSAERTGGSVSTLTIQRTQQEDSAVYLCASSLRPGQDYLYEQYFGPGTRLTVT.

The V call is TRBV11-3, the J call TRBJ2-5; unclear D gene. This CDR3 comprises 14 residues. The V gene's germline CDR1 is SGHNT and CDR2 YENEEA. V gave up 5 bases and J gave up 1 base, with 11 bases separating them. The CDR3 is CASSPGFRQETQYF. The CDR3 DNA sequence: TGTGCCAGCAGCCCTGGGTTCCGCCAAGAGACCCAGTACTTC. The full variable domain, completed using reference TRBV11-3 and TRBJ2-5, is EAGVVQSPRYKIIEKKQPVAFWCNPISGHNTLYWYLQNLGQGPELLIRYENEEAVDDSQLPKDRFSAERLKGVDSTLKIQPAELGDSAVYLCASSPGFRQETQYFGPGTRLLVL.

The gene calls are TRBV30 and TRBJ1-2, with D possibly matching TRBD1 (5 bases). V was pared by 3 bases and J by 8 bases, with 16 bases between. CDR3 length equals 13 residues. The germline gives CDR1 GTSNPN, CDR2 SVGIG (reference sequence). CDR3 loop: CAWRKLLGHGYTF. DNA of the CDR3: TGTGCCTGGAGAAAATTACTGGGGCACGGCTACACCTTC.

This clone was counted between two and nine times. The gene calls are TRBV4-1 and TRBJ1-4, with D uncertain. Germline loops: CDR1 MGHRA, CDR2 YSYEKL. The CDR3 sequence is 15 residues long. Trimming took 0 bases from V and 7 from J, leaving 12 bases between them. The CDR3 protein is CASSQDWTLSEKLFF. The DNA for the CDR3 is TGCGCCAGCAGCCAAGATTGGACTCTTAGTGAAAAACTGTTTTTT.

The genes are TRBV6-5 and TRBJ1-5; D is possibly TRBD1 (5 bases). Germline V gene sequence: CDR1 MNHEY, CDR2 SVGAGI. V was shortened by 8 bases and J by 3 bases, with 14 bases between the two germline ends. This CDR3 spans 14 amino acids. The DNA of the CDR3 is TGTGCCAGCGGGAGGGGTACGGCCAATCAGCCCCAGCATTTT. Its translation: CASGRGTANQPQHF.

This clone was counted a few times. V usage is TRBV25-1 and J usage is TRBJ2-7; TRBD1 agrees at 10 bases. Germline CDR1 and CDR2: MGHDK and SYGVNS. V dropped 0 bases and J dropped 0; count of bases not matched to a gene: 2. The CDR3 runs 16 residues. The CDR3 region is CASSEYGTGDSYEQYF. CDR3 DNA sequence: TGTGCCAGCAGTGAATATGGGACAGGGGACTCCTACGAGCAGTACTTC.

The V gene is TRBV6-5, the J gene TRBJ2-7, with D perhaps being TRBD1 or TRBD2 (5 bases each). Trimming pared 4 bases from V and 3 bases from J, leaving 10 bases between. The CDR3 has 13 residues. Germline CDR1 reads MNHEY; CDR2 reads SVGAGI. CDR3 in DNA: TGTGCCAGCAGTTGGGGGTCGGACTACGAGCAGTACTTC. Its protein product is CASSWGSDYEQYF.

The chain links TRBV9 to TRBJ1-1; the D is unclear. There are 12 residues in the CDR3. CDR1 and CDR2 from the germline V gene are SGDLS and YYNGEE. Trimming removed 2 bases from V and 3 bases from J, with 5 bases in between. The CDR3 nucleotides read TGTGCCAGCAGCGTGACGGACACTGAAGCTTTCTTT. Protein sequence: CASSVTDTEAFF.

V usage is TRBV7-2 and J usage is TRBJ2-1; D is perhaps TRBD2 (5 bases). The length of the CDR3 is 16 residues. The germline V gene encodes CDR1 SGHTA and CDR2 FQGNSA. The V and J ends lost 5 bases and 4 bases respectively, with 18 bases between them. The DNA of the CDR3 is TGTGCCAGCAGCCCGAAAACTAGGATCTTATACAATGAGCAGTTCTTC. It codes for CASSPKTRILYNEQFF.

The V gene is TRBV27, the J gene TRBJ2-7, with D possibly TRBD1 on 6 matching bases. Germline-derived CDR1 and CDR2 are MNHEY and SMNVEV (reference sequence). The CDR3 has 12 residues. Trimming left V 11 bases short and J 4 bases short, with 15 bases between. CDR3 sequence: CAGRDITYEQYF. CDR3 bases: TGTGCCGGACGGGACATCACATACGAGCAGTACTTC.

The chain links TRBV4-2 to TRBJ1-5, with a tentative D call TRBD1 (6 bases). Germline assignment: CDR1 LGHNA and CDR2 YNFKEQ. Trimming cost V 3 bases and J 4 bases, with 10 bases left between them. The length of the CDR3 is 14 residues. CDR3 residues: CASSHRRGNQPQHF. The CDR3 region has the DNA TGTGCCAGCAGCCACCGCAGGGGAAATCAGCCCCAGCATTTT.

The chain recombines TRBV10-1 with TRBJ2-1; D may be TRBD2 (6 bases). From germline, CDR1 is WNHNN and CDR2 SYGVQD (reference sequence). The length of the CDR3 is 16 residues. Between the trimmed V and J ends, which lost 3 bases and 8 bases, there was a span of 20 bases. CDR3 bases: TGCGCCAGCAGTGACATCCTAATGGGGGGTACCGATGAGCAGTTCTTC. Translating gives CASSDILMGGTDEQFF.

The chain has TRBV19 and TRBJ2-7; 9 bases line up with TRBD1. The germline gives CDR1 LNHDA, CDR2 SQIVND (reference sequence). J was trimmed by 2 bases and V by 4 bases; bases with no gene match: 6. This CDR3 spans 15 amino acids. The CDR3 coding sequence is TGTGCCAGTAGTACTACAGGGGGCAGAACCTACGAGCAGTACTTC. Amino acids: CASSTTGGRTYEQYF.

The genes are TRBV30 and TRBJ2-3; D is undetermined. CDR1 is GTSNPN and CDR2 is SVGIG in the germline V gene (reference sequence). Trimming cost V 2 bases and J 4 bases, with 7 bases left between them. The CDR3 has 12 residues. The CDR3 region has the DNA TGTGCCTGGAGTAGGGTGGCAGATACGCAGTATTTT. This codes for CAWSRVADTQYF.

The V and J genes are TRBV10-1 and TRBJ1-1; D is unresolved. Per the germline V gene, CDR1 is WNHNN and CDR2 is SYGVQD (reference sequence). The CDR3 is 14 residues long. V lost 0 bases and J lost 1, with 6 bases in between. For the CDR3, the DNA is TGCGCCAGCAGTGAGTCTTTGGAGAACACTGAAGCTTTCTTT. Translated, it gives CASSESLENTEAFF.

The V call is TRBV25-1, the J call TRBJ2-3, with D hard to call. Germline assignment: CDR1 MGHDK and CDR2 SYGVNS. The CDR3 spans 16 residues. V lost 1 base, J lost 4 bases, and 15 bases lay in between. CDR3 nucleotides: TGTGCCAGCAGTGAATCTGGTAGCCGAAGCGCAGATACGCAGTATTTT. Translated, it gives CASSESGSRSADTQYF.

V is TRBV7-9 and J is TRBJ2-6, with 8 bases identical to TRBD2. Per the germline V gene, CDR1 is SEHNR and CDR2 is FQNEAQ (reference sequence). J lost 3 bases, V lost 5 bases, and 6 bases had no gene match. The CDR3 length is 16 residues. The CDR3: CASSPSGGSGANVLTF. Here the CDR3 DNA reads TGTGCCAGCAGCCCTTCGGGAGGGAGTGGGGCCAACGTCCTGACTTTC.

CDR3 residues: CASSKFGRGVFCNEQFF. The CDR3 DNA is TGTGCCAGCAGCAAATTCGGTCGGGGGGTGTTTTGCAATGAGCAGTTCTTC. The chain combines TRBV21-1 with TRBJ2-1; the DNA was not compared with TRBD2, the D call given in the table. TRBV21-1 is a documented pseudogene. The CDR3 consists of 17 residues.

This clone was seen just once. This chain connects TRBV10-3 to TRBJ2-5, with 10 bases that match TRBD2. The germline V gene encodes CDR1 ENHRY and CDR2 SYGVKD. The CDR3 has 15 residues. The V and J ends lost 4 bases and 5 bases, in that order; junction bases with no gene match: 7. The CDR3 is CAISGASGSGETQYF. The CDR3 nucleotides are TGTGCCATCAGTGGAGCTAGCGGGAGCGGGGAGACCCAGTACTTC.

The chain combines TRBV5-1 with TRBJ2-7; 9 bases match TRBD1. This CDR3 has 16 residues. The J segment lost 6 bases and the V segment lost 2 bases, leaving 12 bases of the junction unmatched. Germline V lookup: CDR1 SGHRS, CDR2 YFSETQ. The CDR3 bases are TGCGCCAGCAGCTTTCAACCCGGGACAGGGTCTTCCGAGCAGTACTTC. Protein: CASSFQPGTGSSEQYF.

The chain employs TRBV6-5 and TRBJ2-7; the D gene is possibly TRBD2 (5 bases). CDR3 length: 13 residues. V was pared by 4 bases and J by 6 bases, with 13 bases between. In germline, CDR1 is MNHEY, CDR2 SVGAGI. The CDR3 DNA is TGTGCCAGCAGTTCGGGAACTCTTATCGAGCAGTACTTC. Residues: CASSSGTLIEQYF.

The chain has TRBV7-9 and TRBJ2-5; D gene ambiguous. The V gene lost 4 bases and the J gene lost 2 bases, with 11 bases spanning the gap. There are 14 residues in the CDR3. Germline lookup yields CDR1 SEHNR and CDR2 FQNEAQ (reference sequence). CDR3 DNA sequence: TGTGCCAGCAGCTACCCCGTTGGGCAAGAGACCCAGTACTTC. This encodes CASSYPVGQETQYF.